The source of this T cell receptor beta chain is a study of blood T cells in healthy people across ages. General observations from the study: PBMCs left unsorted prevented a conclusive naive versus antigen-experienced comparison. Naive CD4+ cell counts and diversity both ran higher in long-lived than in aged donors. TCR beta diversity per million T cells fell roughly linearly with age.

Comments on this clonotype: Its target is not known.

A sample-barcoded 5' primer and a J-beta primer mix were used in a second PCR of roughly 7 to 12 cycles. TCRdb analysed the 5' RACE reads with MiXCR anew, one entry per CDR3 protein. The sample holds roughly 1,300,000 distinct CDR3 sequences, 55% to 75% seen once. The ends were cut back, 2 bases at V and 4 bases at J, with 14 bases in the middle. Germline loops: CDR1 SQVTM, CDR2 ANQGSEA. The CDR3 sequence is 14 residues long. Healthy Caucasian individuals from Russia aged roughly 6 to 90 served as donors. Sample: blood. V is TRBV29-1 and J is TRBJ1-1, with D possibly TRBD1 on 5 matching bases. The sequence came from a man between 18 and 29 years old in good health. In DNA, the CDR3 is TGCAGCGTTGAAACAGGACCCACGGGCACTGAAGCTTTCTTT. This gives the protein CSVETGPTGTEAFF.